Below, 25 T cell receptor beta chains from the same sample are listed, as sequenced in a study of T cell repertoires in cytomegalovirus infection. Their antigen targets remain unknown. TCRdb re-analysed the reads in MiXCR, keeping a single row per CDR3 protein. The sample has approximately 990,000 distinct CDR3 sequences, roughly 30% seen once. Material: cultured CD8+ T cells from PBMCs, obtained from culture after CMV antigen stimulation. The receptors here all came from a human donor in good health (CMV status not recorded). Some clones in this sample may be carry-over from other donors' samples.

V and J are TRBV19 and TRBJ2-2; no reliable D call. V gave up 2 bases and J gave up 5 bases, with 12 bases separating them. This CDR3 contains 15 residues. Germline CDR1 LNHDA, CDR2 SQIVND (reference sequence). The CDR3 sequence is CASSIPGVGTGELFF. The CDR3 DNA is TGTGCCAGTAGTATACCCGGTGTCGGGACCGGGGAGCTGTTTTTT.

This clonotype was picked up many times. V is TRBV14 and J is TRBJ1-4; 7 nucleotides agree with TRBD1. V was clipped by 4 bases and J by 2 bases; unmatched bases: 4. Looked up from germline, CDR1 is SGHDN and CDR2 is FVKESK. This CDR3 contains 15 residues. The CDR3 DNA follows: TGTGCCAGCAGCCGGATCAGGGGGACTAATGAAAAACTGTTTTTT. Translated: CASSRIRGTNEKLFF.

The chain uses TRBV29-1 and TRBJ1-5; the D gene is possibly TRBD1 (6 bases). Trimming shortened V by 7 bases and J by 13 bases, and 23 bases separated the two germline ends. The CDR3 loop spans 13 amino acids. Germline values: CDR1 SQVTM, CDR2 ANQGSEA. CDR3 DNA sequence: TGCAGCGCATTTCTAGGGACGTCCCAGGGGCAGCATTTT. Its protein product is CSAFLGTSQGQHF.

Only a few counts were recorded for this clonotype. This sequence joins TRBV6-6 and TRBJ1-1; weak D call: TRBD1 (6 bases). V was trimmed by 0 bases and J by 7 bases, leaving 9 bases between them. Germline V gene sequence: CDR1 MNHNY, CDR2 SVGAGI (reference sequence). This CDR3 has 13 amino acids. The CDR3 nucleotides are TGTGCCAGCAGTTACTCGAGGACAGATGAAGCTTTCTTT. Translation: CASSYSRTDEAFF.

Concerning this clonotype: A single base separates this from a much larger clone, so it may be a read error. The rearrangement links TRBV7-4 to TRBJ2-5; 10 positions match TRBD2. This CDR3 has 14 residues. The V gene end was trimmed by 7 bases and the J gene end by 6 bases; junction bases not matched to a gene: 8. CDR1 is SGHVT, CDR2 SQSDAQ, per germline. CDR3 amino acids: CASNDGLADKTQYF. The CDR3, as DNA: TGTGCCAGCAACGACGGACTAGCGGATAAGACCCAGTACTTC.

CDR3 region: CATSRGASHDTQYF. The CDR3 coding sequence is TGTGCCACCAGCAGAGGGGCCTCCCATGATACGCAGTATTTT. The genes are TRBV15 and TRBJ2-3; D unresolved. Between the trimmed V and J ends, which lost 1 base and 6 bases, there was a span of 11 bases. The CDR3 is 14 residues long. From germline, CDR1 is LNHNV and CDR2 YYDKDF (reference sequence).

This clonotype was counted between two and nine times. The rearrangement uses TRBV7-4 and TRBJ2-5; 7 bases agree with TRBD1. This CDR3 spans 18 amino acids. Germline V gives CDR1 SGHVT, CDR2 SQSDAQ. V trimming: 5 bases; J trimming: 2 bases; junction bases outside the gene matches: 17. CDR3 in amino acids: CASSPVQGEHGVQETQYF. DNA of the CDR3: TGTGCCAGCAGCCCCGTCCAGGGGGAGCATGGGGTTCAAGAGACCCAGTACTTC.

The chain joins TRBV4-1 to TRBJ2-5; D unclear. CDR3 length equals 16 residues. Looked up from germline, CDR1 is MGHRA and CDR2 is YSYEKL. The germline V and J ends were trimmed by 1 base and 2 bases, with 14 bases remaining between them. The CDR3 here is CASSQVGLQSQETQYF. In DNA, the CDR3 is TGCGCCAGCAGCCAAGTAGGGCTTCAATCGCAAGAGACCCAGTACTTC.

On this clonotype itself: A much larger clonotype is one base distant, so this may be a read error. The chain employs TRBV7-6 and TRBJ2-1; 13 positions match TRBD2. The CDR3 has 21 residues. Germline values: CDR1 SGHVS, CDR2 FNYEAQ. The CDR3 region is CARSLFRWGTTGTSGDNEQFF. CDR3 bases: TGTGCCAGAAGCTTGTTCCGATGGGGCACCACCGGGACTAGCGGGGACAATGAGCAGTTCTTC.

This clonotype was seen repeatedly, ten times or more. This chain links TRBV29-1 with TRBJ1-2; D gene uncertain. V was trimmed by 0 bases and J by 4 bases, leaving 9 bases between them. The CDR3 is 13 residues long. Germline assignment: CDR1 SQVTM and CDR2 ANQGSEA. CDR3 coding DNA: TGCAGCGTTGAAGAATTGCAGATCTATGGCTACACCTTC. Its translation: CSVEELQIYGYTF.

This sequence joins TRBV4-1 and TRBJ1-1, with D uncertain. Germline lookup yields CDR1 MGHRA and CDR2 YSYEKL. V was trimmed by 1 base and J by 5 bases, leaving 14 bases between them. CDR3 length equals 15 residues. The CDR3 protein is CASSQAESRGTEAFF. CDR3 sequence (DNA): TGCGCCAGCAGCCAAGCGGAGAGTAGAGGGACTGAAGCTTTCTTT.

As for this clonotype: A clone one base away is much larger, so this may be a read error. J is TRBJ2-1 and V is TRBV7-6, with 8 bases matching TRBD2. The germline V gene has CDR1 SGHVS and CDR2 FNYEAQ. The CDR3 covers 15 residues. CDR3 bases: TGTGCCGGCAGCTTCGTGCAGCGGGGGTACAATGAGCAGTTCTTC. Its translation is CAGSFVQRGYNEQFF.

As concerns this clonotype: Since a much larger clone is just one base distant, this may be a read error. This chain links TRBV7-2 with TRBJ1-2; 8 positions agree with TRBD1. Losses at the gene ends were 1 base for V and 7 bases for J; bases not matched to a gene: 5. CDR1 is SGHTA, CDR2 FQGNSA, per germline. The CDR3 runs to 14 residues. DNA of the CDR3: TGTGCCAGCAGCTTAGAGGGACAGGTCCGTGGCTACACCTTC. It specifies CASSLEGQVRGYTF. The full variable domain, completed using reference TRBV7-2 and TRBJ1-2, is GAGVSQSPSNKVTEKGKDVELRCDPISGHTALYWYRQSLGQGLEFLIYFQGNSAPDKSGLPSDRFSAERTGGSVSTLTIQRTQQEDSAVYLCASSLEGQVRGYTFGSGTRLTVV.

This clonotype was counted ten times or more. V usage is TRBV7-6 and J usage is TRBJ1-2; D may be TRBD1 (5 bases). The V end was cut by 5 bases, the J end by 2 bases, with 12 bases between. The CDR3 extends over 14 amino acids. The germline V gene has CDR1 SGHVS and CDR2 FNYEAQ. CDR3 nucleotide sequence: TGTGCCAGCAGCCGAGATGGGGGAAACTATGGCTACACCTTC. This encodes CASSRDGGNYGYTF.

This clonotype was observed a few times. The V call is TRBV4-2, the J call TRBJ2-3, with TRBD2 matching over 7 bases. Germline V gene sequence: CDR1 LGHNA, CDR2 YNFKEQ. Trimming removed 7 bases from V and 1 base from J; junction bases left unmatched: 5. The CDR3 runs to 14 residues. In nucleotides, the CDR3 is TGTGCCAGCAAACGGAGCGGGGGCACAGATACGCAGTATTTT. Translating gives CASKRSGGTDTQYF.

As concerns this clonotype: Since no conserved phenylalanine or tryptophan closes the CDR3, a read error is the likely cause. The gene calls are TRBV7-6 and TRBJ2-5; the D call may be TRBD1 or TRBD2 (5 bases each). From germline, CDR1 is SGHVS and CDR2 FNYEAQ. The CDR3 sequence is 14 residues long. Trimming stripped 5 bases from V and 1 base from J, with 11 bases between. CDR3 nucleotide sequence: TGTGCCAGCAGCCCGGGACGGACCCAAGAGACCCAGTACTAC. The encoded protein is CASSPGRTQETQYY.

This clonotype was counted a few times. The rearrangement uses TRBV29-1 and TRBJ2-7; 8 positions agree with TRBD2. After removal of 4 bases from V and 6 bases from J, the junction contained 8 bases not matched to a gene. The CDR3 consists of 13 residues. The germline V gene encodes CDR1 SQVTM and CDR2 ANQGSEA. Written as DNA, the CDR3 is TGCAGCGTTGGCGTCGGGGGGGCCTCCGAGCAGTACTTC. Its translation: CSVGVGGASEQYF.

The chain joins TRBV18 to TRBJ2-7, with D tentatively TRBD1 (5 bases). The CDR3 spans 14 residues. The germline CDR1 and CDR2 sequences are KGHSH and LQKENI. The germline V and J ends were trimmed by 3 bases and 3 bases, with 12 bases remaining between them. The CDR3 nucleotides read TGTGCCAGCTCACCCCGACAGTTTGACTACGAGCAGTACTTC. This gives the protein CASSPRQFDYEQYF.

The J gene is TRBJ2-2, the V gene TRBV6-2 or TRBV6-3; no definite D call. The CDR3 contains 12 residues. V lost 0 bases, J lost 9 bases, and 5 bases lay in between. The germline CDR1 and CDR2 sequences are MNHEY and SVGEGT. The CDR3 here is CASSYSVRELFF. The DNA for the CDR3 is TGTGCCAGCAGTTACTCGGTCCGGGAGCTGTTTTTT.

This clonotype has just a few counts. CDR3 sequence (DNA): TGTGCCACCAGTGACTCGAGGCTACTCTCCTACAATGAGCAGTTCTTC. Translated, it gives CATSDSRLLSYNEQFF. The chain is built from TRBV24-1 and TRBJ2-1; D gene ambiguous. Germline CDR1 is KGHDR and CDR2 is SFDVKD. V was clipped by 4 bases and J by 0 bases, with 12 bases between them. The CDR3 is 16 amino acids.

This clonotype occurred a few times. This chain connects TRBV7-9 to TRBJ2-5; D unclear. Germline V gene sequence: CDR1 SEHNR, CDR2 FQNEAQ (reference sequence). V lost 0 bases, J lost 3 bases, and 8 bases lay in between. CDR3 length: 14 amino acids. CDR3 protein: CASSLARREETQYF. The CDR3 DNA is TGTGCCAGCAGCTTAGCGCGGAGAGAAGAGACCCAGTACTTC. Full variable domain (outside the CDR3, taken from reference TRBV7-9 and TRBJ2-5): DTGVSQNPRHKITKRGQNVTFRCDPISEHNRLYWYRQTLGQGPEFLTYFQNEAQLEKSRLLSDRFSAERPKGSFSTLEIQRTEQGDSAMYLCASSLARREETQYFGPGTRLLVL.

The sample holds a few counts of this clonotype. The chain's CDR3 is CASSIPRQLGLDEQYF. CDR3 bases: TGTGCCAGTAGTATCCCCCGACAGTTAGGGCTGGACGAGCAGTACTTC. This chain connects TRBV19 to TRBJ2-7; D might be TRBD1 (5 bases). Trimming cost V 3 bases and J 5 bases, with 20 bases left between them. Per the germline V gene, CDR1 is LNHDA and CDR2 is SQIVND (reference sequence). The CDR3 runs 16 residues.

V is TRBV12-3 or TRBV12-4 and J is TRBJ1-1, with D unresolved. The CDR3 has 11 amino acids. Trimming took off 3 bases at V and 8 bases at J, with 7 bases between the two ends. The CDR3 region has the DNA TGTGCCAGCAGTTTTGACATGGAAGCTTTCTTT. It codes for CASSFDMEAFF.

This clonotype was seen many times. The V gene is TRBV7-8, the J gene TRBJ2-7; TRBD1 agrees at 7 bases. Germline CDR1 SGHVS, CDR2 FQNEAQ. V gave up 5 bases and J gave up 3 bases; unmatched junction bases: 4. CDR3 length: 13 residues. CDR3 sequence: CASSHTGDYEQYV. CDR3 DNA sequence: TGTGCCAGCAGCCATACAGGGGACTACGAGCAGTACGTC.

This chain connects TRBV5-4 to TRBJ1-4; D call uncertain. Trimming removed 0 bases from V and 8 bases from J, with 11 bases in between. The CDR3 runs to 14 residues. Germline assignment: CDR1 SGHNT and CDR2 YYREEE (reference sequence). The CDR3: CASSLAPGDEKLFF. CDR3 sequence (DNA): TGTGCCAGCAGCTTGGCCCCGGGAGACGAAAAACTGTTTTTT.